Following are 21 T cell receptor beta chains from one sample sequenced in a study of blood T cells in healthy people across ages. A second PCR, run for roughly 7 to 12 cycles, used a sample-barcoded 5' primer plus a J-beta primer mix. TCRdb used MiXCR to reprocess the 5' RACE reads, holding one entry per CDR3 protein. This table has 500,000 to 550,000 distinct CDR3 sequences, around 24% appearing once. The same data also went into a second study, on T cells of mothers and their children.

The sequencing sample was made of blood. The source of these receptors is a boy between 10 and 17 years old in good health.

This clonotype has a handful of counts. The gene calls are TRBV20-1 and TRBJ2-1; 8 bases fit TRBD2. The CDR3 extends over 15 amino acids. The germline CDR1 and CDR2 sequences are DFQATT and SNEGSKA (reference sequence). Trimming removed 4 bases from V and 2 bases from J; junction bases left unmatched: 7. Here the CDR3 reads CSAISSGGPYNEQFF. The CDR3 DNA reads TGCAGTGCTATATCCAGCGGGGGCCCCTACAATGAGCAGTTCTTC.

The V and J genes are TRBV6-5 and TRBJ2-5; TRBD1 matches at 7 bases. Per the germline V gene, CDR1 is MNHEY and CDR2 is SVGAGI. V lost 6 bases to trimming and J lost 4 bases; unmatched junction nucleotides: 8. The CDR3 is 14 residues long. The CDR3 DNA follows: TGTGCCAGCAGACGCGGACAGGTTTCAGAGACCCAGTACTTC. This encodes CASRRGQVSETQYF.

The gene calls are TRBV12-5 and TRBJ1-5; D is unresolved. Germline V lookup: CDR1 LGHNT, CDR2 FRNRAP. This CDR3 contains 15 residues. V lost 4 bases to trimming and J lost 4 bases, with 14 bases between them. The CDR3 here is CASGSPRLGNQPQHF. The DNA of the CDR3 is TGTGCTAGTGGTTCCCCCCGTCTCGGTAATCAGCCCCAGCATTTT. Combining the CDR3 with reference TRBV12-5 and TRBJ1-5 gives the whole variable domain DARVTQTPRHKVTEMGQEVTMRCQPILGHNTVFWYRQTMMQGLELLAYFRNRAPLDDSGMPKDRFSAEMPDATLATLKIQPSEPRDSAVYFCASGSPRLGNQPQHFGDGTRLSIL.

The V gene is TRBV25-1, the J gene TRBJ1-2, with D perhaps matching TRBD1 (5 bases). V lost 4 bases and J 4 bases, leaving 13 bases between the germline ends. The length of the CDR3 is 14 residues. The germline gives CDR1 MGHDK, CDR2 SYGVNS. For the CDR3, the DNA is TGTGCCAGCAGTGGACGACAGCCCGCCTATGGCTACACCTTC. Its translation: CASSGRQPAYGYTF.

This clonotype was observed a few times. The V gene is TRBV24-1, the J gene TRBJ1-2; no clear D gene. Trimming took off 6 bases at V and 5 bases at J, with 12 bases between the two ends. Germline assignment: CDR1 KGHDR and CDR2 SFDVKD. The CDR3 runs to 13 residues. The CDR3 here is CATSRTDEYGYTF. The DNA for the CDR3 is TGTGCCACCAGTCGGACGGACGAATATGGCTACACCTTC.

The chain employs TRBV2 and TRBJ1-6; TRBD1 aligns across 12 bases. Germline V gives CDR1 SNHLY, CDR2 FYNNEI. This CDR3 has 16 amino acids. V lost 10 bases to trimming and J lost 5 bases; unmatched junction nucleotides: 9. CDR3 region: CATSRDRGLNNSPLHF. CDR3 bases: TGTGCCACCTCTAGGGACAGGGGGCTAAATAATTCACCCCTCCACTTT.

The rearrangement joins TRBV11-2 to TRBJ2-3, with 10 bases that match TRBD2. The V gene end was trimmed by 5 bases and the J gene end by 4 bases; junction bases not matched to a gene: 12. The CDR3 runs to 17 residues. The germline gives CDR1 SGHAT, CDR2 FQNNGV. The CDR3 sequence is CASSILAGEMRADTQYF. The DNA for the CDR3 is TGTGCCAGCAGCATCCTAGCGGGGGAGATGAGAGCAGATACGCAGTATTTT.

This chain joins TRBV7-6 and TRBJ2-4, with a tentative D call TRBD1 (6 bases). Per germline, CDR1 SGHVS and CDR2 FNYEAQ. Trimming removed 0 bases from V and 5 bases from J, with 20 bases in between. This CDR3 has 18 amino acids. In nucleotides, the CDR3 is TGTGCCAGCAGCTTAGCTGCCAGGGGTGAGGGGAAAGAAAACATTCAGTACTTC. This encodes CASSLAARGEGKENIQYF.

Regarding this clonotype: The junction and the germline gene differ at one end; a read error may be behind it. The rearrangement uses TRBV5-1 and TRBJ2-5; D may match TRBD1 or TRBD2 (5 bases each). Germline CDR1 and CDR2: SGHRS and YFSETQ. The CDR3 has 11 amino acids. CDR3 loop: CASSFFGTQHF. The DNA of the CDR3 is TGCGCCAGCAGCTTCTTCGGGACCCAGCACTTC.

V and J are TRBV5-6 and TRBJ2-7; D is undetermined. This CDR3 has 17 residues. From germline, CDR1 is SGHDT and CDR2 YYEEEE. Trimming pared 4 bases from V and 3 bases from J, leaving 23 bases between. CDR3 loop: CASSGVFGQIGNYEQYF. The CDR3 DNA follows: TGTGCCAGCAGCGGTGTTTTTGGGCAGATTGGGAACTACGAGCAGTACTTC.

This clonotype was seen a few times. V gene TRBV11-2 combines with J gene TRBJ2-3, with TRBD1 matching 8 bases. Trimming took 3 bases from V and 5 from J; bases not matched to a gene: 4. CDR3 length equals 14 residues. The germline V gene encodes CDR1 SGHAT and CDR2 FQNNGV. In DNA, the CDR3 is TGTGCCAGCAGCTTCCAGGGGGCTGTAGATACGCAGTATTTT. Its translation is CASSFQGAVDTQYF.

This clonotype was seen only a few times. This chain uses TRBV28 with TRBJ2-1, with D unresolved. There are 13 residues in the CDR3. Per germline, CDR1 MDHEN and CDR2 SYDVKM. V dropped 2 bases and J dropped 8 bases, with 10 bases sitting between them. The CDR3 here is CASSLAESDEQFF. The CDR3 region has the DNA TGTGCCAGCAGTTTAGCGGAATCCGATGAGCAGTTCTTC.

This clonotype occurred a few times. The V and J genes are TRBV6-5 and TRBJ1-2; D is unresolved. The germline V gene encodes CDR1 MNHEY and CDR2 SVGAGI. Trimming took 4 bases from V and 2 from J, leaving 11 bases between them. The CDR3 totals 14 residues. The CDR3 DNA sequence: TGTGCCAGCAGTTCTTTCGGCGGGAACTATGGCTACACCTTC. Its translation: CASSSFGGNYGYTF.

This clonotype has a handful of counts. The rearrangement joins TRBV9 to TRBJ1-2; a weak D match, TRBD1 (6 bases). This CDR3 comprises 15 residues. V gave up 3 bases and J gave up 3 bases, with 15 bases separating them. Germline V CDR1 and CDR2: SGDLS, YYNGEE. The CDR3 sequence is CASSAGRGRDYGYTF. DNA for the CDR3: TGTGCCAGCAGCGCCGGACGGGGGCGGGACTATGGCTACACCTTC.

This clonotype was seen more than once but under ten times. V and J are TRBV12-5 and TRBJ2-5, with 9 bases aligning to TRBD1. The J call may be incorrect, as the DNA end agrees better with TRBJ2-1. Per the germline V gene, CDR1 is LGHNT and CDR2 is FRNRAP. The CDR3 length is 14 residues. CDR3 protein: CASGWGQGQVGQFF. CDR3 nucleotides: TGTGCTAGTGGTTGGGGACAGGGCCAGGTCGGGCAGTTCTTC.

There are a few counts of this clonotype. The V gene is TRBV6-5, the J gene TRBJ1-2, with TRBD1 as a possible D gene (5 bases). The CDR3 contains 15 residues. The V end was cut by 2 bases, the J end by 4 bases, with 14 bases between. The germline CDR1 and CDR2 sequences are MNHEY and SVGAGI. The CDR3 spells CASSYRGGGIYGYTF. The CDR3, as DNA: TGTGCCAGCAGTTACAGGGGCGGGGGAATCTATGGCTACACCTTC.

This clonotype was counted a few times. V and J are TRBV27 and TRBJ2-5; TRBD2 might be the D (6 bases). Germline-derived CDR1 and CDR2 are MNHEY and SMNVEV (reference sequence). Trimming took off 6 bases at V and 7 bases at J, with 15 bases between the two ends. The CDR3 is made up of 13 amino acids. The CDR3 protein is CASRPGLVGTQYF. DNA of the CDR3: TGTGCCAGCAGGCCGGGACTGGTTGGGACCCAGTACTTC.

This clonotype showed up just a few times. J is TRBJ2-5 and V is TRBV6-1; unclear D gene. Trimming cost V 8 bases and J 1 base, with 11 bases left between them. The V gene's germline CDR1 is MNHNS and CDR2 SASEGT. CDR3 length: 13 amino acids. The CDR3 loop is CASQKTTQETQYF. Written as DNA, the CDR3 is TGTGCCAGCCAAAAGACGACCCAAGAGACCCAGTACTTC.

In its sample, this clonotype was seen a few times. CDR3 in amino acids: CASRSETGGSDEQYF. For the CDR3, the DNA is TGTGCCAGCAGGTCCGAGACAGGCGGTTCCGACGAGCAGTACTTC. The V gene is TRBV28, the J gene TRBJ2-7; a weak D match, TRBD1 (6 bases). Germline CDR1 MDHEN, CDR2 SYDVKM. V was pared by 6 bases and J by 5 bases, with 20 bases between. This CDR3 region has 15 residues.

This chain connects TRBV10-3 to TRBJ2-1; D may be TRBD2 (6 bases). Germline CDR1 ENHRY, CDR2 SYGVKD. CDR3 length equals 13 residues. V lost 5 bases and J lost 6, with 11 bases in between. CDR3 bases: TGTGCCATCAGTATGGCGGGAACCAATGAGCAGTTCTTC. This translates into CAISMAGTNEQFF.

CDR3 bases: TGTGCCAGCAGCGTGGGGGGGGCGCGGTTTGATGAAGCTTTCTTT. Amino acids: CASSVGGARFDEAFF. The chain joins TRBV9 to TRBJ1-1; tentatively, D is TRBD1 (6 bases). The CDR3 is made up of 15 amino acids. Germline assignment: CDR1 SGDLS and CDR2 YYNGEE. Trimming removed 2 bases at V and 7 bases at J, with 18 bases between.